This T cell receptor beta chain was recorded in a study of blood T cell repertoires in COVID-19. The assay was immunoSEQ multiplex PCR, and TCRdb's table has in-frame clones only and misses some. In the table there are about 160,000 clones, 85% of which are singletons. The germline V and J ends were trimmed by 1 base and 3 bases, with 7 bases remaining between them. The CDR3 totals 13 residues. The material sequenced was peripheral blood. The TCR comes from a woman aged 50 to 60 with COVID-19, enrolled during active disease. The genes are TRBV12-3 or TRBV12-4 and TRBJ2-7; D is undetermined. The DNA of the CDR3 is TGTGCCAGCAGTTTAGGAGTCGGCTACGAGCAGTACTTC. It codes for CASSLGVGYEQYF.